In this sample, the clone carrying this TCR beta chain turned up once. The sample belongs to a study of blood T cell repertoires in COVID-19. Study in general: Acute and convalescent COVID-19 specimens originated in the United States, Italy and Spain. T cells, B-cell-depleted T cells, or PBMCs supplied cDNA or gDNA.

CDR3 size: 14 residues. The V gene's germline CDR1 is MNHEY and CDR2 SVGAGI. The germline V and J ends were trimmed by 6 bases and 5 bases, with 16 bases remaining between them. Clones were sequenced by immunoSEQ multiplex PCR, and TCRdb holds only the in-frame ones, with some missing. The profile shows 150,000 to 200,000 clones, around four fifths of them singletons. This sequence originates from a woman aged 30 to 39 with acute or convalescent COVID-19. This chain links TRBV6-5 with TRBJ2-5; D is unclear. Source material: peripheral blood. DNA of the CDR3: TGTGCCAGCAGCTACGCAACCAGTAAGGAGACCCAGTACTTC. Translation: CASSYATSKETQYF.